This T cell receptor beta chain was sequenced for a study of blood T cell repertoires in COVID-19. Overall study: Sites in the United States, Italy and Spain provided acute and convalescent COVID-19 samples. PBMCs, B-cell-depleted T cells, or T cells were the source of the cDNA or gDNA that made up the material.

Authors' analysis steps: From reference gene primer amplification, estimates of nucleated cell counts were derived. The protocol was immunoSEQ multiplex PCR, while the TCRdb copy is restricted to in-frame clones and leaves out a portion. V and J calls and clone size are as listed in that table; D and trimming were resolved from the DNA. The sample lists some 110,000 clones, under 90% occurring once. Sequencing was carried out using peripheral blood. This receptor was taken from an elderly man with acute or convalescent COVID-19.

The CDR3 loop is CASSQGRTGTYGYTF. The DNA of the CDR3 is TGTGCCAGCAGCCAAGGCCGGACAGGGACCTATGGCTACACCTTC. V gene TRBV3-1 (or the pseudogene TRBV3-2) combines with J gene TRBJ1-2; TRBD1 matches 8 bases. This CDR3 is built from 15 residues. The V gene's germline CDR1 is LGHDT and CDR2 YNNKEL (reference sequence). J lost 4 bases, V lost 1 base, and 5 bases had no gene match.